A single sample gave rise to the 6 T cell receptor beta chains below, sequenced in a study of cytomegalovirus exposure and HLA in healthy donors. 60 Vbeta and 13 Jbeta primers were used in PCR. Sequenced by immunoSEQ multiplex PCR; TCRdb stores in-frame clones only, minus some. The sample lists about 140,000 clones; around 75% were seen once. Sequenced sample: PBMCs. Receptors were obtained from a female donor in good health and CMV-seronegative.

The rearrangement joins TRBV4-3 to TRBJ2-7; TRBD2 matches 12 bases. Germline V gene data show CDR1 as LGHNA and CDR2 as YSLEER. Germline trimming cut 3 bases from V and 4 bases from J; bases unmatched to any gene: 10. The length of the CDR3 is 17 residues. The CDR3, as DNA: TGCGCCAGCAGCCACCTTCCCAGGACTAGCGGGGCTTACGAGCAGTACTTC. Its translation: CASSHLPRTSGAYEQYF.

V and J are TRBV15 and TRBJ2-7; D is possibly TRBD2 (5 bases). The V and J ends lost 0 bases and 4 bases respectively, with 19 bases between them. CDR3 length equals 17 residues. CDR1 is LNHNV and CDR2 is YYDKDF in the germline V gene (reference sequence). CDR3 region: CATSRDSAGKWGYEQYF. In nucleotides, the CDR3 is TGTGCCACCAGCAGAGATTCAGCCGGGAAGTGGGGTTACGAGCAGTACTTC.

V is TRBV14 and J is TRBJ1-3, with TRBD1 identical over 10 bases. Germline V gene lookup returns CDR1 SGHDN and CDR2 FVKESK. The trim removed 4 bases at V and 4 bases at J, leaving 1 base unmatched. The CDR3 is 14 amino acids. CDR3 sequence: CASSRDRGGNTIYF. CDR3 in DNA: TGTGCCAGCAGCCGGGACAGGGGAGGAAACACCATATATTTT.

The chain recombines TRBV29-1 with TRBJ2-5; 11 positions match TRBD2. Germline lookup yields CDR1 SQVTM and CDR2 ANQGSEA. V lost 5 bases, J lost 5 bases, and 10 bases stayed unmatched. This CDR3 is 15 amino acids long. The CDR3 here is CSVSSLAGGQETQYF. CDR3 bases: TGCAGCGTTTCTTCTCTAGCGGGAGGCCAGGAGACCCAGTACTTC.

The rearrangement links TRBV7-9 to TRBJ2-3; 7 bases fit TRBD1. Looked up from germline, CDR1 is SEHNR and CDR2 is FQNEAQ (reference sequence). Germline trimming cut 4 bases from V and 6 bases from J; bases unmatched to any gene: 7. The CDR3 spans 14 residues. The DNA for the CDR3 is TGTGCCAGCAGCTCGGGACAGTGGTTGGATACGCAGTATTTT. As protein: CASSSGQWLDTQYF.

This chain uses TRBV14 with TRBJ1-2; the match to TRBD1 covers 9 bases. CDR3 size: 15 residues. After removal of 4 bases from V and 8 bases from J, the junction contained 11 bases not matched to a gene. Germline V gives CDR1 SGHDN, CDR2 FVKESK. The CDR3 spells CASSRIQGAIGGYTF. The CDR3 DNA follows: TGTGCCAGCAGCCGAATACAGGGGGCTATTGGGGGCTACACCTTC.